Listed here is a single T cell receptor beta chain. Its antigen is not known. MiXCR was run by TCRdb on the 5' RACE reads, yielding one entry per CDR3 protein. Among hundreds of thousands of distinct CDR3 sequences listed, roughly 18% were seen once. This sample is drawn from a study of identical twins. The V gene lost 4 bases and the J gene lost 5 bases, with 9 bases spanning the gap. Looked up from germline, CDR1 is SGHRS and CDR2 is YFSETQ. CDR3 size: 12 residues. Study-wide points: The conclusions drew on cross-sectional statistical analysis instead of tracking the same donors. Zero-insertion analyses were open to partial confounding by invariant MAIT and iNKT cells.

The sample also formed part of further work on T cells expressing NK-cell markers. That study adds: Source material for TCR beta repertoires consisted of sorted CD3+CD56+NKG2C+, CD3+CD56+NKG2C- and CD3+CD56-NKG2C+ T cells.

The rearrangement links TRBV5-1 to TRBJ1-2, with D unresolved. This sequence was found in a woman aged 18 to 35 in good health. The sequenced sample was PBMCs. CDR3: CASSSSSYGYTF. The DNA for the CDR3 is TGCGCCAGCAGCAGCAGTTCGTATGGCTACACCTTC.